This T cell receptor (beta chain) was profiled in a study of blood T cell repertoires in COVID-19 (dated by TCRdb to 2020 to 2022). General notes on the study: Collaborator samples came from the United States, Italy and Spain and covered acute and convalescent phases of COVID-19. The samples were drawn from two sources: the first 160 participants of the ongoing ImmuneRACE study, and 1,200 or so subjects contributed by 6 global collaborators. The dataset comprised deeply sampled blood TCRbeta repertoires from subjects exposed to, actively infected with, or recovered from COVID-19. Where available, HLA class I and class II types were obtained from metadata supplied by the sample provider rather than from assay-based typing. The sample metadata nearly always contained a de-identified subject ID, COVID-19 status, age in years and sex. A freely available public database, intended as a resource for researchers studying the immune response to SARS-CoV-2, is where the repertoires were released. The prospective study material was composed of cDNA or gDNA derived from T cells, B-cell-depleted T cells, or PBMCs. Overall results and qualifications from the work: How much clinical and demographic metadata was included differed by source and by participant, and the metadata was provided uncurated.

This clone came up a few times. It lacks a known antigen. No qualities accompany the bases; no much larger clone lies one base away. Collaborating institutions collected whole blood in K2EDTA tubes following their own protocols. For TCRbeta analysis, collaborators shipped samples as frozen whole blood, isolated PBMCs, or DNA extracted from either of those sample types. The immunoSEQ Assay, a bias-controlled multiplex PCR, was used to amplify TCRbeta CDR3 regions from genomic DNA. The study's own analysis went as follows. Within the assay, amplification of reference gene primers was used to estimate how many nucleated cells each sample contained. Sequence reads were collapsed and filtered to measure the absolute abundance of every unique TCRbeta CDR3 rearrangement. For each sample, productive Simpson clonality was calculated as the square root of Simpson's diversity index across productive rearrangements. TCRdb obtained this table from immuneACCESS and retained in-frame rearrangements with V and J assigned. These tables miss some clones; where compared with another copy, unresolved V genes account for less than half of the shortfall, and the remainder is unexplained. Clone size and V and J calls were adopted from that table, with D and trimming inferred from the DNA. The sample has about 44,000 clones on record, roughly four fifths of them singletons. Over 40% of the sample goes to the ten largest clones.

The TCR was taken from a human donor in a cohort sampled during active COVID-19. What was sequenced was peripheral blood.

The CDR3 protein: CAISEAGTGTVGGYTF. At the DNA level, the sequence is TGTGCCATCAGTGAAGCCGGGACAGGGACGGTTGGTGGCTACACCTTC. This receptor chain uses TRBV10-3 and TRBJ1-2; 9 nucleotides in the junction match TRBD1. Looking up the germline V gene yields CDR1 ENHRY and CDR2 SYGVKD. The CDR3 goes from the cysteine to the phenylalanine over 16 residues. The DNA shown is the 48-base CDR3, in frame from base 1. Germline trimming amounts to 3 bases on V and 7 bases on J, with 12 as the count of junction bases outside the gene matches.